Below, one T cell receptor (beta chain) is given with its context. The CDR3 is made up of 16 amino acids. Looked up from germline, CDR1 is LNHDA and CDR2 is SQIVND (reference sequence). With 9 bases clipped from V and 5 bases from J, the junction kept 18 bases outside the gene matches. The data originate from a study of lymphopenia after photon versus proton radiotherapy. Generated by immunoSEQ multiplex PCR, the TCRdb table keeps only in-frame clones and is missing some. The sample lists 30,000 to 35,000 clones, roughly 89% occurring once. Source: peripheral blood, taken from a patient treated with proton-based radiotherapy. The gene calls are TRBV19 and TRBJ2-5; TRBD1 aligns across 7 bases. The clonotype was recovered from a woman aged 70-85 years with pancreatic cancer. Some clones in this sample may be carry-over from other donors' samples. The CDR3 loop reads CASTTTWDSQRETQYF. The CDR3 region has the DNA TGTGCCAGCACCACTACCTGGGACAGCCAGAGGGAGACCCAGTACTTC.